Presented here are 26 T cell receptor beta chains from one specimen sequenced in a study of T cell responses to AZD1222 COVID-19 vaccine. The protocol was immunoSEQ multiplex PCR, while the TCRdb copy is restricted to in-frame clones and leaves out a portion. Counted here are about 200,000 clones, about 95% occurring once; the ten biggest clones make up around 1.5%. Source: peripheral blood, taken 28 days after the second dose of the MenACWY control vaccine. The receptor set was obtained from an adult who received the MenACWY meningococcal vaccine as a control.

The genes are TRBV2 and TRBJ2-7; D might be TRBD1 (5 bases). V shed 6 bases and J shed 1 base, with 10 bases lying between them. The CDR3 totals 13 residues. CDR1 and CDR2 (germline): SNHLY, FYNNEI. CDR3 DNA: TGTGCCAGCAGGGCAGGGATATCCTACGAGCAGTACTTC. Its translation: CASRAGISYEQYF.

The chain combines TRBV7-2 with TRBJ1-2; no clear D gene. The CDR3 runs to 14 residues. CDR1 SGHTA and CDR2 FQGNSA come from the germline V gene. The V end was cut by 5 bases, the J end by 0 bases, with 10 bases between. CDR3 sequence reads: CASSPTMANYGYTF. The CDR3 DNA reads as TGTGCCAGCAGCCCCACCATGGCTAACTATGGCTACACCTTC.

The V gene is TRBV5-4, the J gene TRBJ1-1; D is possibly TRBD1 (6 bases). Per germline, CDR1 SGHNT and CDR2 YYREEE (reference sequence). This CDR3 comprises 14 residues. Trimming took 2 bases from V and 0 from J, leaving 8 bases between them. CDR3 region: CASSLGTMNTEAFF. CDR3 nucleotide sequence: TGTGCCAGCAGCTTAGGGACAATGAACACTGAAGCTTTCTTT.

V and J are TRBV5-6 and TRBJ2-3; 9 positions match TRBD1. The CDR3 spans 17 residues. Germline CDR1 reads SGHDT; CDR2 reads YYEEEE. With V trimmed by 0 bases and J by 4 bases, 9 bases remained unmatched. This CDR3 reads CASSLVGRGTGPDTQYF. For the CDR3, the DNA is TGTGCCAGCAGCTTGGTGGGTAGGGGGACAGGGCCAGATACGCAGTATTTT.

The rearrangement uses TRBV3-1 (or the pseudogene TRBV3-2) and TRBJ2-3; D call uncertain. The CDR3 spans 12 residues. Germline values: CDR1 LGHDT, CDR2 YNNKEL (reference sequence). V was clipped by 4 bases and J by 7 bases, with 9 bases between them. The CDR3 DNA is TGTGCCAGCAGCCTCGGTAGGAATACGCAGTATTTT. The encoded protein is CASSLGRNTQYF.

The DNA of the CDR3 is TGTGCCAGCAGCGTAGACAGCACCGGGGAGCTGTTTTTT. Protein sequence: CASSVDSTGELFF. The chain is built from TRBV9 and TRBJ2-2; D uncertain. The V end was cut by 0 bases, the J end by 4 bases, with 4 bases between. CDR1 is SGDLS and CDR2 is YYNGEE in the germline V gene. The CDR3 loop spans 13 amino acids.

J is TRBJ1-1 and V is TRBV28, with 7 bases that match TRBD1. The CDR3 extends over 13 amino acids. V was pared by 5 bases and J by 11 bases, with 11 bases of the junction left unmatched. CDR1 and CDR2 (germline): MDHEN, SYDVKM. The CDR3 loop reads CASSKPPGGQAFF. CDR3 coding DNA: TGTGCCAGCAGTAAGCCCCCAGGGGGTCAGGCTTTCTTT.

This clone was seen more than once but under ten times. The J gene is TRBJ2-5, the V gene TRBV7-9; D gene ambiguous. V shed 3 bases and J shed 4 bases, with 15 bases lying between them. The CDR3 contains 15 residues. Germline loops: CDR1 SEHNR, CDR2 FQNEAQ (reference sequence). CDR3 region: CASSFMFEDGETQYF. The CDR3 bases are TGTGCCAGCAGCTTTATGTTCGAGGACGGAGAGACCCAGTACTTC.

The chain links TRBV14 to TRBJ2-1; D unclear. Trimming left V 1 base short and J 2 bases short, with 9 bases between. Germline V gene data show CDR1 as SGHDN and CDR2 as FVKESK. The CDR3 contains 15 residues. The DNA of the CDR3 is TGTGCCAGCAGCCAAGTTGGCGGAGCCTACAATGAGCAGTTCTTC. It yields the protein CASSQVGGAYNEQFF.

The rearrangement joins TRBV9 to TRBJ1-1; the D gene is possibly TRBD1 (5 bases). The germline V gene has CDR1 SGDLS and CDR2 YYNGEE. Trimming left V 0 bases short and J 2 bases short, with 11 bases between. CDR3 length: 15 amino acids. The CDR3 spells CASSVAGGKNTEAFF. The DNA of the CDR3 is TGTGCCAGCAGCGTAGCTGGGGGAAAAAACACTGAAGCTTTCTTT.

The gene calls are TRBV9 and TRBJ2-1, with 9 bases fitting TRBD2. From germline, CDR1 is SGDLS and CDR2 YYNGEE. V gave up 4 bases and J gave up 5 bases; unmatched junction bases: 7. CDR3 length equals 15 residues. In DNA form, the CDR3 reads TGTGCCAGCAGCCCCGGGACTAGCCTAGACAATGAGCAGTTCTTC. Protein: CASSPGTSLDNEQFF.

The chain is built from TRBV6-2 or TRBV6-3 and TRBJ2-3; D perhaps matches TRBD1 (6 bases). Germline V CDR1 and CDR2: MNHEY, SVGEGT. The CDR3 runs to 15 residues. Trimming shortened V by 4 bases and J by 8 bases, and 19 bases separated the two germline ends. CDR3 sequence: CASSSPRLRRGTQYF. As DNA, the CDR3 is TGTGCCAGCAGTTCCCCGCGGCTACGCAGGGGTACGCAGTATTTT.

This chain joins TRBV25-1 and TRBJ1-1; D may be TRBD1 (5 bases). Trimming shortened V by 0 bases and J by 3 bases, and 11 bases separated the two germline ends. Germline V gene sequence: CDR1 MGHDK, CDR2 SYGVNS. This CDR3 has 15 amino acids. The CDR3 nucleotides are TGTGCCAGCAGTGAATATCTGGGGGGAGACACTGAAGCTTTCTTT. It translates to CASSEYLGGDTEAFF.

This chain joins TRBV6-5 and TRBJ2-7, with D unclear. Trimming took off 6 bases at V and 7 bases at J, with 10 bases between the two ends. The CDR3 covers 11 residues. Germline CDR1 MNHEY, CDR2 SVGAGI. Here the CDR3 reads CASSILGEQYF. Here the CDR3 DNA reads TGTGCCAGCAGCATCCTCGGGGAGCAGTACTTC.

The chain uses TRBV3-1 (or the pseudogene TRBV3-2) and TRBJ2-7; possible D gene TRBD1, 5 bases. The CDR3 covers 14 residues. The germline gives CDR1 LGHDT, CDR2 YNNKEL (reference sequence). Between the trimmed V and J ends, which lost 0 bases and 6 bases, there was a span of 12 bases. The CDR3 loop is CASSQEGAGREQYF. The CDR3 DNA reads TGTGCCAGCAGCCAAGAAGGAGCAGGGCGCGAGCAGTACTTC.

The chain has TRBV15 and TRBJ2-1; possibly TRBD2 for D (6 bases). Germline V gives CDR1 LNHNV, CDR2 YYDKDF (reference sequence). V was cut by 5 bases and J by 9 bases, with 8 bases left in between. The CDR3 covers 11 residues. In nucleotides, the CDR3 is TGTGCCACCAGCCCGGGGGTTGAGCAGTTCTTC. This translates into CATSPGVEQFF.

The CDR3 region is CASSYSGQGLGDEQFF. The DNA for the CDR3 is TGTGCCAGCAGTTACTCGGGCCAGGGGCTAGGCGATGAGCAGTTCTTC. The chain links TRBV6-5 to TRBJ2-1; D is possibly TRBD1 (6 bases). V shed 0 bases and J shed 8 bases, with 17 bases lying between them. Per the germline V gene, CDR1 is MNHEY and CDR2 is SVGAGI. This CDR3 contains 16 residues.

This chain uses TRBV27 with TRBJ2-7, with D perhaps TRBD2 (6 bases). Trimming cost V 5 bases and J 1 base, with 18 bases left between them. The CDR3 extends over 16 amino acids. The V gene's germline CDR1 is MNHEY and CDR2 SMNVEV (reference sequence). Here the CDR3 DNA reads TGTGCCAGCAGTCCCGTGTTTTGGGGGGAGTCCTACGAGCAGTACTTC. Translating gives CASSPVFWGESYEQYF.

The chain is built from TRBV7-2 and TRBJ2-1, with D perhaps being TRBD1 or TRBD2 (5 bases each). Looked up from germline, CDR1 is SGHTA and CDR2 is FQGNSA. The V end was cut by 8 bases, the J end by 13 bases, with 39 bases between. CDR3 length: 19 residues. CDR3 nucleotide sequence: TGTGCCAGCGGCACTAGGTGGCGTCCGGGGACGGACGATCGTCCTGACCAGTTCTTC. Protein product: CASGTRWRPGTDDRPDQFF.

The J gene is TRBJ1-2, the V gene TRBV3-1 (or the pseudogene TRBV3-2), with D unresolved. The CDR3 loop spans 11 amino acids. The V gene's germline CDR1 is LGHDT and CDR2 YNNKEL (reference sequence). Deletions cut 5 bases from V and 2 bases from J, with 3 bases between. CDR3 bases: TGTGCCAGCAGCAACAACTATGGCTACACCTTC. Protein: CASSNNYGYTF.

The genes are TRBV13 and TRBJ2-1; D unclear. The CDR3 spans 12 residues. The V and J ends lost 1 base and 6 bases respectively, with 4 bases between them. Germline V CDR1 and CDR2: PRHDT, FYEKMQ (reference sequence). CDR3 amino acids: CASSLVSNEQFF. The CDR3 coding sequence is TGTGCCAGCAGCTTAGTAAGCAATGAGCAGTTCTTC.

The rearrangement joins TRBV2 to TRBJ2-3; 9 nucleotides agree with TRBD1. V shed 3 bases, J shed 6 bases, and the junction held 7 bases outside the gene matches. Looked up from germline, CDR1 is SNHLY and CDR2 is FYNNEI. The CDR3 extends over 15 amino acids. The CDR3 DNA reads as TGTGCCAGCAGTGAGGGGCGGGGGACAGGGGATACGCAGTATTTT. Its translation is CASSEGRGTGDTQYF.

This chain connects TRBV14 to TRBJ1-4; no clear D gene. Germline lookup yields CDR1 SGHDN and CDR2 FVKESK. The CDR3 extends over 16 amino acids. Trimming stripped 4 bases from V and 6 bases from J, with 18 bases between. CDR3 nucleotide sequence: TGTGCCAGCAGCCCACAAGGATTTTCGGGGTATGAAAAACTGTTTTTT. Translated, it gives CASSPQGFSGYEKLFF.

The chain joins TRBV10-3 to TRBJ2-1, with 9 bases identical to TRBD1. J gave up 2 bases and V 2 bases, and 7 bases lay outside the gene matches. Germline CDR1 ENHRY, CDR2 SYGVKD. The CDR3 is 17 amino acids. CDR3 sequence: CAISEGRGTGPYNEQFF. The CDR3 nucleotides read TGTGCCATCAGTGAGGGGAGAGGGACAGGGCCCTACAATGAGCAGTTCTTC.

This chain uses TRBV28 with TRBJ1-1; D is undetermined. Germline CDR1 MDHEN, CDR2 SYDVKM. V lost 4 bases to trimming and J lost 11 bases, with 23 bases between them. The CDR3 is made up of 15 amino acids. The CDR3 DNA reads TGTGCCAGCAGTTACCTGGTACGCTCCCCGCGTGGGGCTTTCTTT. Its protein product is CASSYLVRSPRGAFF. Full variable domain (missing parts from reference TRBV28 and TRBJ1-1): DVKVTQSSRYLVKRTGEKVFLECVQDMDHENMFWYRQDPGLGLRLIYFSYDVKMKEKGDIPEGYSVSREKKERFSLILESASTNQTSMYLCASSYLVRSPRGAFFGQGTRLTVV.

The CDR3, as DNA: TGTGCCAGCAGTTTAGAAGCGGGAGCGAACACCGGGGAGCTGTTTTTT. Amino acids: CASSLEAGANTGELFF. The rearrangement links TRBV28 to TRBJ2-2; 8 bases match TRBD2. Germline V gene data show CDR1 as MDHEN and CDR2 as SYDVKM. The CDR3 has 16 amino acids. J was trimmed by 0 bases and V by 2 bases; bases with no gene match: 2.